The next 13 T cell receptor beta chains were all read from a single sample in a study of regulatory T cells in long-lasting Graves disease. Time point reported: persistent/refractory GD, antithyroid drugs over 5 years with positive TRAb. From PBMCs, RNA was extracted and then used to make the TCR library. The TCR beta library used iRepertoire HTBI primers with Arm-PCR amplification of CDR3. TCRdb itself ran the multiplex PCR reads through MiXCR, one entry per CDR3 protein. The sample contains about 470,000 distinct CDR3 sequences, roughly 21% of which appear only once. This sample comprised peripheral blood mononuclear cells (PBMCs), obtained when the disease was refractory, from a patient treated with antithyroid drugs. The receptors come from a female donor with Graves disease.

This clonotype was observed many times. This chain links TRBV12-3 or TRBV12-4 with TRBJ2-5; possibly TRBD2 for D (5 bases). The CDR3 length is 13 residues. V gave up 1 base and J gave up 7 bases, with 10 bases separating them. The CDR3 loop reads CASSLGVASTQYF. CDR3 in DNA: TGTGCCAGCAGTTTAGGGGTAGCGTCGACCCAGTACTTC.

This clonotype was seen at least ten times. This chain connects TRBV11-3 to TRBJ2-7; perhaps TRBD2 as D (6 bases). V shed 5 bases and J shed 6 bases, with 17 bases lying between them. The length of the CDR3 is 14 residues. Germline V gene sequence: CDR1 SGHNT, CDR2 YENEEA. The CDR3 reads CASSPVRWRGEQYF. Here the CDR3 DNA reads TGTGCCAGCAGCCCAGTTAGATGGAGGGGCGAGCAGTACTTC.

This clonotype was seen repeatedly, ten times or more. The chain employs TRBV7-6 and TRBJ2-7; perhaps TRBD1 as D (6 bases). Germline CDR1 SGHVS, CDR2 FNYEAQ. Trimming removed 2 bases at V and 2 bases at J, with 10 bases between. CDR3 length equals 14 residues. CDR3 loop: CASSLRQDPYEQYF. The CDR3 DNA is TGTGCCAGCAGCTTAAGACAGGACCCCTACGAGCAGTACTTC.

In its sample, this clonotype was seen a few times. This chain uses TRBV2 with TRBJ2-7; D is possibly TRBD2 (6 bases). Looked up from germline, CDR1 is SNHLY and CDR2 is FYNNEI. The CDR3 is made up of 13 amino acids. Trimming took off 8 bases at V and 7 bases at J, with 18 bases between the two ends. In DNA, the CDR3 is TGTGCCAGCGCGCCCGGGGGAATGGGGGAGCAGTACTTC. Encoded protein: CASAPGGMGEQYF.

There are many counts of this clonotype. The genes are TRBV20-1 and TRBJ1-2; D is ambiguous. The CDR3 runs to 12 residues. The V gene's germline CDR1 is DFQATT and CDR2 SNEGSKA (reference sequence). The germline V and J ends were trimmed by 2 bases and 7 bases, with 11 bases remaining between them. The CDR3 spells CSARIEDGGYTF. In nucleotides, the CDR3 is TGCAGTGCTAGAATTGAGGACGGTGGCTACACCTTC.

A note on this clonotype: This clone may be a read error of a much larger clone one base away. This chain joins TRBV6-5 and TRBJ1-1; tentative D call: TRBD1 (6 bases). Germline CDR1 reads MNHEY; CDR2 reads SVGAGI. The CDR3 is 16 residues long. CDR3: CASSYSSAGVNAEAFF. CDR3 bases: TGTGCCAGCAGTTACTCCTCGGCAGGGGTGAACGCTGAAGCTTTCTTT.

This clonotype came up a few times. The V call is TRBV4-1, the J call TRBJ1-1, with 10 bases aligning to TRBD1. V shed 0 bases and J 5 bases; nucleotides not matched to a gene: 3. The CDR3 length is 15 residues. The germline V gene encodes CDR1 MGHRA and CDR2 YSYEKL. DNA for the CDR3: TGCGCCAGCAGCCAAGATCGGACAGGGGGGACTGAAGCTTTCTTT. Translating it yields CASSQDRTGGTEAFF.

The chain links TRBV6-1 to TRBJ2-1; 9 bases line up with TRBD2. The J segment lost 10 bases and the V segment lost 5 bases, leaving 9 bases of the junction unmatched. The CDR3 runs 14 residues. Germline CDR1 MNHNS, CDR2 SASEGT. The CDR3 coding sequence is TGTGCCAGCAGTCGGGGCGGGAGGGCGGAAGAGCAGTTCTTC. This sequence encodes CASSRGGRAEEQFF.

This clonotype was observed many times. This rearrangement joins TRBV27 to TRBJ1-5; TRBD1 agrees at 7 bases. The CDR3 is made up of 13 amino acids. The V and J ends lost 5 bases and 6 bases, in that order; junction bases with no gene match: 4. Germline CDR1 and CDR2: MNHEY and SMNVEV (reference sequence). The CDR3 is CASSQTGIQPQHF. For the CDR3, the DNA is TGTGCCAGCAGTCAGACAGGGATTCAGCCCCAGCATTTT.

This clonotype was seen a handful of times. This chain joins TRBV6-1 and TRBJ1-1, with a possible D match to TRBD1 (5 bases). The CDR3 runs to 15 residues. Germline V gene data show CDR1 as MNHNS and CDR2 as SASEGT. The V end was cut by 4 bases, the J end by 1 base, with 13 bases between. The CDR3 protein is CASSVQGGSNTEAFF. CDR3 nucleotide sequence: TGTGCCAGCAGTGTCCAGGGAGGGTCGAACACTGAAGCTTTCTTT.

V usage is TRBV6-2 or TRBV6-3 and J usage is TRBJ2-7; maybe TRBD1 (6 bases). Germline loops: CDR1 MNHEY, CDR2 SVGEGT. The V end lost 5 bases, the J end lost 4 bases, and 15 bases lay between the germline ends. The CDR3 has 14 amino acids. This CDR3 is CASSPGHTGYEQYF. Written as DNA, the CDR3 is TGTGCCAGCAGTCCGGGACATACGGGGTACGAGCAGTACTTC.

As to this clonotype: It may be a read error: a sequence one base away is much more abundant. CDR3 coding DNA: TGTGCCAGCAGCGACTTCAGCCGGGACGGACAAGAGACCCAGTACTTC. This encodes CASSDFSRDGQETQYF. The chain combines TRBV6-4 with TRBJ2-5, with D perhaps being TRBD1 or TRBD2 (5 bases each). CDR1 is MRHNA and CDR2 is SNTAGT in the germline V gene. CDR3 size: 16 residues.

Comments on this clonotype: This may arise from a read error, as a much more abundant clone is one base away. The rearrangement links TRBV29-1 to TRBJ1-1; TRBD1 might be the D (5 bases). CDR1 SQVTM and CDR2 ANQGSEA come from the germline V gene. The CDR3 is 13 residues long. V gave up 4 bases and J gave up 5 bases, with 14 bases separating them. The CDR3 DNA sequence: TGCAGCGTTGGGAACGGACAAGAGACTGAAGCTTTCTTT. It codes for CSVGNGQETEAFF.